The 5 T cell receptor beta chains in this list originate from one sample, sequenced in a study of cytomegalovirus exposure and HLA in healthy donors. The study ran its PCR with 60 Vbeta and 13 Jbeta primers. Profiling relied on immunoSEQ multiplex PCR, and the TCRdb table lists in-frame clones only, not all of them. Seen here are more than 200,000 clones, over 75% observed once, and the top ten hold about 0.22%. Sequencing was done on a sample of PBMCs. Receptor source: a girl aged 2-10 years in good health and CMV-seronegative.

CDR3 DNA: TGTGCCAGTAGAAACCCGACCGGGACTAGCGGGGGGGATAGCACAGATACGCAGTATTTT. Its translation: CASRNPTGTSGGDSTDTQYF. V gene TRBV19 combines with J gene TRBJ2-3, with 16 bases identical to TRBD2. After removal of 6 bases from V and 0 bases from J, the junction contained 12 bases not matched to a gene. The germline gives CDR1 LNHDA, CDR2 SQIVND (reference sequence). The CDR3 is 20 amino acids.

The rearrangement joins TRBV19 to TRBJ2-6; TRBD1 is a possible D gene (6 bases). V lost 3 bases, J lost 0 bases, and 15 bases lay in between. This CDR3 spans 18 amino acids. Looked up from germline, CDR1 is LNHDA and CDR2 is SQIVND (reference sequence). Here the CDR3 reads CASSISAGATSGANVLTF. CDR3 in DNA: TGTGCCAGTAGTATCTCGGCAGGGGCTACCTCTGGGGCCAACGTCCTGACTTTC.

This clone was seen only once. V usage is TRBV14 and J usage is TRBJ2-1; no firm D call. The CDR3 contains 14 residues. CDR1 SGHDN and CDR2 FVKESK come from the germline V gene. Deletions cut 6 bases from V and 5 bases from J, with 14 bases between. The CDR3 DNA reads TGTGCCAGCAGTCGCCTCAGTATCGACAATGAGCAGTTCTTC. Residues: CASSRLSIDNEQFF.

V and J are TRBV28 and TRBJ2-7, with D perhaps TRBD2 (6 bases). Trimming took off 7 bases at V and 4 bases at J, with 17 bases between the two ends. Germline V CDR1 and CDR2: MDHEN, SYDVKM. The CDR3 is made up of 14 amino acids. The CDR3 here is CASTLGGGPYEQYF. For the CDR3, the DNA is TGTGCCAGCACATTGGGTGGAGGGCCTTACGAGCAGTACTTC.

V gene TRBV11-2 combines with J gene TRBJ2-1; the match to TRBD2 covers 8 bases. CDR1 is SGHAT, CDR2 FQNNGV, per germline. V shed 0 bases, J shed 9 bases, and the junction held 7 bases outside the gene matches. The CDR3 runs 15 residues. CDR3: CASSLESGGRAEQFF. The CDR3 nucleotides are TGTGCCAGCAGCTTAGAGTCGGGGGGGAGGGCTGAGCAGTTCTTC.